The present T cell receptor beta chain was sequenced within a study of T cell clonotyping in hematopoietic cell transplantation (dated by TCRdb to the early 2020s). Looking at the study overall: A total of more than 130 blood samples were collected in the study from around 40 consecutive transplant recipients and their related donors. Patient recruitment ran from 2015 to early 2017, and follow-up continued until late 2020 or death. The research as a whole found: Just a small fraction of recipient repertoires overlapped with donor repertoires, and more than 95% appeared de novo at the given depth. The sample size was limited, and CD4 and CD8 repertoire contributions could not be separated because cells were not sorted. After transplant, TCR diversity in recipients dropped, and pathologically expanded clonotypes increased progressively from day 30 to day 180. Broader TCR repertoire diversity after transplant was predicted by Inverse Simpson Index values from donors and from recipients before transplant.

The immunoSEQ assay, a bias-controlled multiplex PCR using V- and J-specific primers, was used to amplify TCR beta CDR3 regions from genomic DNA. A second PCR step added a proprietary barcode and Illumina adapter sequences to the CDR3 amplicons. CDR3 libraries were sequenced on an Illumina MiSeq instrument. The study's own analysis went as follows. Export and quality control were performed with immunoSEQ Analyzer 3.0, and downstream analyses were performed with R Bioconductor and Immunarch. Repertoire metrics were calculated using only productive rearrangements within the normalized downsampled data set. In the normalized cohort, a clonotype counted as pathologically expanded if the clonotype was larger than 5 templates. Repertoire diversity was measured with the Inverse Simpson Index. CMV-specificity analyses were carried out on the non-normalized data set to capture all clonotypes. TCRdb carries this immuneACCESS record with in-frame sequences only. Its versions omit some clonotypes, under half of them owing to an unresolved V gene in the studies checked, with the rest unexplained. Clonal size and the V and J genes are those of that table, whereas D and trimming came from the DNA. This sample holds roughly 13,000 clones; around 97% were observed only once. In total, the top ten clones hold less than 4.5% of the sample.

Unmatched junction bases come to 13, with V trimmed by 8 bases and J by 4 bases. Looking up the germline V gene (reference sequence) yields CDR1 GTSNPN and CDR2 SVGIG. The CDR3, cysteine through phenylalanine, is 14 amino acids long. The DNA shown is the 42-base CDR3, in frame from base 1. This clone was observed a single time. Its antigen is currently not known. Per-base quality was not reported, and no clone a single base away is much larger than it. In the paper's terms, the time point label means: 30 days after allo-HCT. Blood from recipients was drawn roughly 28 days before transplant, then again at days 30, 100 and 180 after transplant. Using Nuclei Lysis Solution, genomic DNA was extracted from unfractionated peripheral blood mononuclear cells that were either fresh or cryopreserved.

This sequence originates from a female patient aged 50-59 years who had an allogeneic stem cell transplant from an unrelated donor, so T cells may come from the graft donor. Some clones in this sample may be carry-over from other donors' samples. This sequence uses TRBV30 and TRBJ1-2, with TRBD1 identical over 7 junction bases. Sample: peripheral blood mononuclear cells, taken 30 days after allogeneic stem cell transplant. DNA sequence: TGTGCCGGGACGGGACAGTACCGTCCCTATGGCTACACCTTC. Translated, it gives CAGTGQYRPYGYTF.